This TCR beta chain was captured by sequencing in a study of blood T cell repertoires in COVID-19. Whole-study context: The samples span acute and convalescent COVID-19 from the United States, Italy and Spain. Nucleic acid was either cDNA or gDNA, and it came from T cells, B-cell-depleted T cells, or PBMCs.

V gave up 5 bases and J gave up 0 bases, with 11 bases separating them. CDR1 and CDR2 (germline): SGHAT, FQNNGV. This CDR3 is 15 amino acids long. Original processing notes: Reference gene primer amplification yielded estimated nucleated cell counts. Only in-frame clones appear in the TCRdb table, and some are missing; sequencing was by immunoSEQ multiplex PCR. V and J calls plus clone size are reproduced from that table; the DNA served to infer D and trimming. The data hold some 130,000 clones, with about 92% observed a single time. Specimen: peripheral blood. The sequence came from a man in his sixties with COVID-19, enrolled during active disease. This sequence joins TRBV11-2 and TRBJ1-5; possible D gene TRBD1, 6 bases. Here the CDR3 reads CASSPGTISNQPQHF. In DNA form, the CDR3 reads TGTGCCAGCAGCCCCGGGACAATTAGCAATCAGCCCCAGCATTTT. Together with reference TRBV11-2 and TRBJ1-5, the CDR3 gives the full variable domain: EAGVAQSPRYKIIEKRQSVAFWCNPISGHATLYWYQQILGQGPKLLIQFQNNGVVDDSQLPKDRFSAERLKGVDSTLKIQPAKLEDSAVYLCASSPGTISNQPQHFGDGTRLSIL.